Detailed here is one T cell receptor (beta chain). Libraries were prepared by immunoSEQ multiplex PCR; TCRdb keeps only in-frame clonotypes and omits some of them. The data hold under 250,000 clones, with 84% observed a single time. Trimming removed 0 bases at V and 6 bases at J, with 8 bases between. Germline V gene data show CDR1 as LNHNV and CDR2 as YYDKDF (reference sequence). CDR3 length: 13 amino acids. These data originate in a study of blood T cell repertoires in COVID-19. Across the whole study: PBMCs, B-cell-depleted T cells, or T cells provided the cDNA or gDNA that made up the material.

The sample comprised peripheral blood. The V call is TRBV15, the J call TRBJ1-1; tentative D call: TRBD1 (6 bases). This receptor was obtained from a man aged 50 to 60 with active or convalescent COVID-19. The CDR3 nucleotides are TGTGCCACCAGCAGAGAACAGGGATCTGAAGCTTTCTTT. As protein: CATSREQGSEAFF.